Described below is a single T cell receptor (beta chain) sequence and its context. Its specificity is unknown. The sample is drawn from a study of T cells in Graves' hyperthyroidism and ophthalmopathy. Overall study results and limits: Most expanded thyroid clonotypes above 0.001 recurred in blood. The model anticipated ophthalmopathy a median about six months pre-onset.

Each diagnosis drew on symptoms, thyroxine, TRAb, thyroid ultrasound and orbital computed tomography findings. Template material for amplifying TCR beta CDR3 regions consisted of RNA transcripts. The HTBI set primed first-round TCR CDR3 RT-PCR. Using its own MiXCR run on the multiplex PCR reads, TCRdb lists one record per CDR3 protein. The sample consists of about 570,000 distinct CDR3 sequences, around 42% of them appearing once. The V gene's germline CDR1 is SGHVS and CDR2 FNYEAQ. V lost 1 base and J 5 bases, leaving 11 bases between the germline ends. The CDR3 length is 14 residues. The sample was peripheral blood or thyroid tissue (not recorded which). The source is an adult woman with Graves' disease, either hyperthyroidism or ophthalmopathy (not recorded which). This rearrangement joins TRBV7-6 to TRBJ2-5; TRBD2 is a possible D gene (5 bases). As DNA, the CDR3 is TGTGCCAGCAGCTTAGGAGGGCAGCGGGAGACCCAGTACTTC. Amino acids: CASSLGGQRETQYF.